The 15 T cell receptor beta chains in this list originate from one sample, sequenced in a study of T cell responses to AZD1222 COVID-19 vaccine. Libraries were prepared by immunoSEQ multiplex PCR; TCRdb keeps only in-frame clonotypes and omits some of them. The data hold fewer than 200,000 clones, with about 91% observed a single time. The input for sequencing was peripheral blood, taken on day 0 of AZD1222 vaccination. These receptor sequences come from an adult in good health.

CDR3 DNA sequence: TGTGCCAGCAGCGCGACAGGGTTAGGAGACGAGCAGTACTTC. It specifies CASSATGLGDEQYF. This chain links TRBV9 with TRBJ2-7; TRBD1 aligns across 7 bases. The CDR3 totals 14 residues. The ends lost 3 bases at V and 5 bases at J; junction bases unmatched: 8. Germline CDR1 SGDLS, CDR2 YYNGEE. The full variable domain, rest sourced from reference TRBV9 and TRBJ2-7, is DSGVTQTPKHLITATGQRVTLRCSPRSGDLSVYWYQQSLDQGLQFLIQYYNGEERAKGNILERFSAQQFPDLHSELNLSSLELGDSALYFCASSATGLGDEQYFGPGTRLTVT.

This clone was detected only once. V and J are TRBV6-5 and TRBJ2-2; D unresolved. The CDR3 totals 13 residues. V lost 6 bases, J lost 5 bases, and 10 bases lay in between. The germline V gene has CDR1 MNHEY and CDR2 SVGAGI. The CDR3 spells CASSGDSTGELFF. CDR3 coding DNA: TGTGCCAGCAGCGGCGATTCTACCGGGGAGCTGTTTTTT.

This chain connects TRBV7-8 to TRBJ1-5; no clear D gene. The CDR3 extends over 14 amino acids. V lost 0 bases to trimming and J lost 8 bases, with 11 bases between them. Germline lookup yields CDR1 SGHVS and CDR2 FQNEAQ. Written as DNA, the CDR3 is TGTGCCAGCAGCTTAGCGTTGGGTCGCGAGCCCCAGCATTTT. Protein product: CASSLALGREPQHF.

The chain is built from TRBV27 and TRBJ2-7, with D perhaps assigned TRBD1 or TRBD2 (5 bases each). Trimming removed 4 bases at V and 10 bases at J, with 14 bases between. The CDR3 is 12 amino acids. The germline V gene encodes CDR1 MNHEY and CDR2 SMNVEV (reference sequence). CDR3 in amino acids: CASSYPGRSQYF. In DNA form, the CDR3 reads TGTGCCAGCAGTTACCCGGGACGGAGCCAGTACTTC.

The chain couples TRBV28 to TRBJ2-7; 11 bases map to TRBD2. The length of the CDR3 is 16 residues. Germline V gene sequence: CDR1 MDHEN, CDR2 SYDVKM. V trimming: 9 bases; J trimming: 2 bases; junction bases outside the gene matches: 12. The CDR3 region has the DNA TGTGCCAGTGTCAAAAGGGCTAGCGGGAGGACCTACGAGCAGTACTTC. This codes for CASVKRASGRTYEQYF. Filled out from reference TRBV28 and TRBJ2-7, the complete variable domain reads DVKVTQSSRYLVKRTGEKVFLECVQDMDHENMFWYRQDPGLGLRLIYFSYDVKMKEKGDIPEGYSVSREKKERFSLILESASTNQTSMYLCASVKRASGRTYEQYFGPGTRLTVT.

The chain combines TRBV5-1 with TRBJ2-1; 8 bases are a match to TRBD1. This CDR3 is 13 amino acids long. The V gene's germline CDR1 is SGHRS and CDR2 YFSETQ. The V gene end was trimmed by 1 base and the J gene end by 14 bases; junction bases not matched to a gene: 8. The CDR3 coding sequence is TGCGCCAGCAGCTTGAGGGACGGGACAGGAAAGTTCTTC. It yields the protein CASSLRDGTGKFF.

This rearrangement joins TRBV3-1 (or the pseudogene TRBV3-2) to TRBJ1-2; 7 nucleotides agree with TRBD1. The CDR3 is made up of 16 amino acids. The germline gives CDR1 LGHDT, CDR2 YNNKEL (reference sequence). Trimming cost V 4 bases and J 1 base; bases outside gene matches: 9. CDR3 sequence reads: CASSPLPGQINYGYTF. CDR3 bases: TGTGCCAGCAGCCCCTTGCCGGGACAGATTAACTATGGCTACACCTTC.

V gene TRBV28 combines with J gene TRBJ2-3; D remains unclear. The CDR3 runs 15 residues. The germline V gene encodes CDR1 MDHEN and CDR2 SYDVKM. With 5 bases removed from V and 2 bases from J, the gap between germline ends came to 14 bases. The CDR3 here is CASSPRAPITDTQYF. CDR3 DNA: TGTGCCAGCAGTCCCCGGGCCCCAATCACAGATACGCAGTATTTT.

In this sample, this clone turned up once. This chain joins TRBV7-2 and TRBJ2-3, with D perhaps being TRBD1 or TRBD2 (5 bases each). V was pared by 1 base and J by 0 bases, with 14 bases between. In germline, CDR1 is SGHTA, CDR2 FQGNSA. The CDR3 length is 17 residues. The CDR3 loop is CASSLGLARGSTDTQYF. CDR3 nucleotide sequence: TGTGCCAGCAGCTTAGGTCTGGCGAGGGGTAGCACAGATACGCAGTATTTT.

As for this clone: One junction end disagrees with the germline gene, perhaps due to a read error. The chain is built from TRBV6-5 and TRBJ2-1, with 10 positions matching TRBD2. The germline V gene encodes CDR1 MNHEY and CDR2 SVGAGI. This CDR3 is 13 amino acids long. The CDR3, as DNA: TGTGCCTGCAGGAGCGGGGGGGGCAATGAGCAGTTCTTC. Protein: CACRSGGGNEQFF.

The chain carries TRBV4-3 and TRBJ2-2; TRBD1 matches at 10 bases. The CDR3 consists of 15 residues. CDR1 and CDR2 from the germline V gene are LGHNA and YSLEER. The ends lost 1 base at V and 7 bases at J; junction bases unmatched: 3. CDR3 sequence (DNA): TGCGCCAGCAGCCAAGTGACAGGGGGCGTCGGGGAGCTGTTTTTT. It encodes CASSQVTGGVGELFF.

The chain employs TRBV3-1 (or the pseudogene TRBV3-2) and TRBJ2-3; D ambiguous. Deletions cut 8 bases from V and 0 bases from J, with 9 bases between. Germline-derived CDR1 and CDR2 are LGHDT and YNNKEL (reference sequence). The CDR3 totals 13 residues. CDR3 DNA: TGTGCCAGCCGAAAGGGTAGCACAGATACGCAGTATTTT. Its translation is CASRKGSTDTQYF.

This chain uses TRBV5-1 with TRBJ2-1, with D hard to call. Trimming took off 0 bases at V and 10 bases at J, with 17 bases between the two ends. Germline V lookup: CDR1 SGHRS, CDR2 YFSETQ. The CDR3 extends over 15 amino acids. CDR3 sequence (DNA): TGCGCCAGCAGCTTGGCCTTATTTGGCACTCCGGAGCAGTTCTTC. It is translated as CASSLALFGTPEQFF.

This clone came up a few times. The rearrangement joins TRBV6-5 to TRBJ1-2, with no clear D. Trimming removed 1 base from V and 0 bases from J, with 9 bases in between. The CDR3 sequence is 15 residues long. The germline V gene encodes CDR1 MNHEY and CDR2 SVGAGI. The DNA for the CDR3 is TGTGCCAGCAGTTACTTTAAGAAGTCTAACTATGGCTACACCTTC. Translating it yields CASSYFKKSNYGYTF.

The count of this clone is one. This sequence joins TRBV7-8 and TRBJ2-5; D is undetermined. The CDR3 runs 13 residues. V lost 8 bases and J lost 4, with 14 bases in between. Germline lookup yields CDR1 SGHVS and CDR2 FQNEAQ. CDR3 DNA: TGTGCCAGCTGCAGAGGACCCCGAGAGACCCAGTACTTC. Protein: CASCRGPRETQYF. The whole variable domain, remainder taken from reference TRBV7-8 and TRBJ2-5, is GAGVSQSPRYKVAKRGQDVALRCDPISGHVSLFWYQQALGQGPEFLTYFQNEAQLDKSGLPSDRFFAERPEGSVSTLKIQRTQQEDSAVYLCASCRGPRETQYFGPGTRLLVL.